This T cell receptor (beta chain) was observed in a study of response to subunit inactivated influenza vaccine. TCRdb re-called the RT-PCR reads with MiXCR, one entry per CDR3 protein. The sample has about 700,000 distinct CDR3 sequences, 13% to 15% seen once. The CDR3 is 14 amino acids. CDR1 is SGDLS, CDR2 YYNGEE, per germline. Trimming removed 4 bases at V and 7 bases at J, with 18 bases between. Findings of the study overall: Each seasonal flu vaccination may recruit only limited new T cells, authors suggested.

Remarks on this clonotype: As yet, its antigen is unknown.

The rearrangement joins TRBV9 to TRBJ2-7; the D gene is possibly TRBD2 (5 bases). The sequence derives from a man aged 50 or older who received an inactivated influenza vaccine. The sequenced sample was PBMCs from blood, obtained 14 to 15 days before vaccination. The CDR3 protein is CASSPQMRVEEQYF. Here the CDR3 DNA reads TGTGCCAGCAGCCCCCAAATGAGGGTTGAAGAGCAGTACTTC. The whole variable domain, filled in from reference TRBV9 and TRBJ2-7, reads DSGVTQTPKHLITATGQRVTLRCSPRSGDLSVYWYQQSLDQGLQFLIQYYNGEERAKGNILERFSAQQFPDLHSELNLSSLELGDSALYFCASSPQMRVEEQYFGPGTRLTVT.